The entry that follows covers one T cell receptor beta chain sequence. The antigen is not known. Using immunoSEQ multiplex PCR, the repertoire was profiled, and TCRdb retains in-frame clones only, with some absent. The sample holds 1,500,000 or so clones, 95% to 97% seen once. J gave up 0 bases and V 1 base, and 1 base lay outside the gene matches. CDR3 size: 16 residues. CDR1 and CDR2 from the germline V gene are KGHSH and LQKENI. The sample is drawn from a study of shared clonotypes between healthy human individuals. Study results and limitations: What rarefaction showed was incomplete sorted-subset sequencing despite large depth. Estimated richness values were generally larger in naive subsets than in memory subsets.

This chain connects TRBV18 to TRBJ2-3; 10 bases are shared with TRBD2. The clonotype originates from a man in his thirties or forties in good health. The sample was naive CD4+ T cells sorted from blood. Subset indicated: CD45RA+ positively selected. The CDR3 coding sequence is TGTGCCAGCTCACCACTGACTAGCGGGAGCACAGATACGCAGTATTTT. Encoded protein: CASSPLTSGSTDTQYF.